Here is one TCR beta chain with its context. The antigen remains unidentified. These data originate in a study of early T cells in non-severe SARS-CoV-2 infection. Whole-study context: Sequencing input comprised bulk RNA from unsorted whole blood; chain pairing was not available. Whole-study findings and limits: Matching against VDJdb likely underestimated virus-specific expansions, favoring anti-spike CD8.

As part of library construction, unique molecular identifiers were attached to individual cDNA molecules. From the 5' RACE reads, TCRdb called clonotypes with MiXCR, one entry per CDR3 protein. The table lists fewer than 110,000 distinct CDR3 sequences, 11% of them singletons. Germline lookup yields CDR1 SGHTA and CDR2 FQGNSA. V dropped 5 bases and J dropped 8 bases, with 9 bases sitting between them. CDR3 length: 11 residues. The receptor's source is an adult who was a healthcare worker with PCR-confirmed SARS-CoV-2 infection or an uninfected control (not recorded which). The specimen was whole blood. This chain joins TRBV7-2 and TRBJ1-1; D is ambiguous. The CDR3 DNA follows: TGTGCCAGCAGCGTGGGAGGGGAAGCTTTCTTT. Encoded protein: CASSVGGEAFF. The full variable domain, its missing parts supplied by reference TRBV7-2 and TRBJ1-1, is GAGVSQSPSNKVTEKGKDVELRCDPISGHTALYWYRQSLGQGLEFLIYFQGNSAPDKSGLPSDRFSAERTGGSVSTLTIQRTQQEDSAVYLCASSVGGEAFFGQGTRLTVV.